This T cell receptor (beta chain) was sequenced during a study of shared clonotypes between healthy human individuals. This clone was found a few times. Antigen specificity is unknown. At the DNA level, this CDR3 is encoded by other sequences in the same sample as well. Germline CDR1 LNHDA, CDR2 SQIVND (reference sequence). The germline V and J ends were trimmed by 5 bases and 1 base, with 8 bases remaining between them. The CDR3 runs 13 residues. Whole-study results and caveats: Non-shared clonotypes had lower generation probabilities than those shared by all four donors. A handful of donors had about 5% of their naive CD4 clonotypes in common.

Clones were read by immunoSEQ multiplex PCR, and TCRdb kept only the in-frame ones, dropping some. The sample lists 2 million to 3 million clones, over 85% seen once, with approximately 0.35% in the top ten. The rearrangement joins TRBV19 to TRBJ1-2; TRBD1 might be the D (5 bases). Source material: naive CD4+ T cells from PBMCs. Subset defined: CD45RA+ positively selected. This receptor was taken from a man aged 18 to 30 in good health. Some clones in this sample may be carry-over from other donors' samples. Here the CDR3 reads CASSRDRNYGYTF. The CDR3 DNA is TGTGCCAGTAGTCGGGACCGTAACTATGGCTACACCTTC.